This is a list of T cell receptor beta chains from one sample in a study of blood T cell repertoires in COVID-19. Measured with immunoSEQ multiplex PCR; TCRdb has only the in-frame clones, and not every one. The table lists some 120,000 clones, 75% to 90% of them singletons. Sequencing was performed on peripheral blood. These receptors were taken from a woman aged 80 or older with COVID-19, enrolled during active disease. The CDR3 runs from the conserved cysteine through the conserved F or W. Each record gives: V gene, D gene, J gene, clone size, CDR3 protein, CDR3 DNA. D genes are given only for firm matches. A clone size is listed for some rows: how often the clone was seen (once, few, many), or a class if it is expanded.

>TRBV19|TRBD2|TRBJ2-3|-
CASSAGDTDTQYF
TGTGCCAGTTCGGCGGGAGACACAGATACGCAGTATTTT
>TRBV7-2|TRBD1|TRBJ1-6|-
CASSLRVTGKNSPLHF
TGTGCCAGCAGCTTGAGGGTGACAGGGAAGAATTCACCCCTCCACTTT
>TRBV7-2|TRBD1|TRBJ1-1|-
CASSKDRVNTEAFF
TGTGCCAGCAGCAAGGACAGGGTGAACACTGAAGCTTTCTTT
>TRBV2|-|TRBJ2-1|few
CASRRITLGQFF
TGTGCCAGCAGGAGGATCACCCTAGGGCAGTTCTTC
>TRBV3-1/TRBV3-2|-|TRBJ2-7|-
CASSQGRSRMHEQYF
TGTGCCAGCAGCCAAGGCAGGTCCCGCATGCACGAGCAGTACTTC
>TRBV7-2|TRBD2|TRBJ2-1|-
CASGGAGLYNEQFF
TGTGCCAGCGGGGGAGCGGGGCTATACAATGAGCAGTTCTTC
>TRBV18|TRBD2|TRBJ2-7|-
CASSPKLAGLHEQYF
TGTGCCAGCTCACCAAAGCTAGCGGGGCTACACGAGCAGTACTTC
>TRBV7-3|-|TRBJ2-5|-
CASSPSRTQETQYF
TGTGCCAGCAGCCCCTCCCGGACACAAGAGACCCAGTACTTC
>TRBV7-2|-|TRBJ1-5|once
CASSLASPSIYNQPQHF
TGTGCCAGCAGCTTAGCGTCCCCGTCTATATACAATCAGCCCCAGCATTTT
>TRBV12-3/TRBV12-4|TRBD1|TRBJ1-1|-
CASSGQGIEAFF
TGTGCCAGCAGTGGACAGGGGATTGAAGCTTTCTTT
>TRBV6-5|TRBD2|TRBJ2-1|-
CASFPSGSGYNEQFF
TGTGCCAGCTTCCCAAGCGGGAGCGGCTACAATGAGCAGTTCTTC
>TRBV9|-|TRBJ2-1|-
CASSGQYNEQFF
TGTGCCAGCAGCGGACAGTACAATGAGCAGTTCTTC
>TRBV28|TRBD1|TRBJ1-1|-
CASSSGTGKTEAFF
TGTGCCAGCAGTTCCGGGACAGGGAAAACTGAAGCTTTCTTT
>TRBV11-1|-|TRBJ2-3|-
CASSWTFGTPADTQYF
TGTGCCAGCAGCTGGACCTTCGGGACTCCCGCAGATACGCAGTATTTT
>TRBV28|TRBD1|TRBJ1-4|-
CASSLGGQLKKLFF
TGTGCCAGCAGTTTGGGGGGACAGCTTAAAAAACTGTTTTTT
>TRBV20-1|-|TRBJ2-4|once
CSASAPSGVAKNIQYF
TGCAGTGCTAGTGCGCCCTCAGGGGTAGCCAAAAACATTCAGTACTTC
>TRBV7-9|TRBD2|TRBJ2-5|-
CASSFGEAGTSRGRQTQYF
TGTGCCAGCAGCTTCGGGGAAGCCGGGACTAGTCGGGGGAGGCAGACCCAGTACTTC
>TRBV28|-|TRBJ1-6|-
CASSLSRGAGPVAPLHF
TGTGCCAGCAGTTTATCGAGAGGGGCGGGGCCTGTGGCACCCCTCCACTTT
>TRBV6-5|-|TRBJ1-5|-
CASSRTTPREPQHF
TGTGCCAGCAGCCGCACTACCCCGAGGGAGCCCCAGCATTTT
>TRBV5-1|TRBD1|TRBJ2-5|-
CASSSGQGKETQYF
TGCGCCAGCAGCTCCGGACAGGGGAAAGAGACCCAGTACTTC
>TRBV5-1|-|TRBJ2-3|once
CASSLSDSISTDTQYF
TGCGCCAGCAGCCTGTCCGACAGCATTAGCACAGATACGCAGTATTTT
>TRBV28|-|TRBJ2-7|few
CASAYSYEQYF
TGTGCCAGTGCCTACTCCTACGAGCAGTACTTC
>TRBV28|-|TRBJ1-1|-
CASSPLRQNTEAFF
TGTGCCAGCAGCCCCCTCCGACAGAACACTGAAGCTTTCTTT
>TRBV5-1|-|TRBJ2-1|-
CASSLPGGPHNEQFF
TGCGCCAGCAGCTTGCCCGGAGGCCCGCACAATGAGCAGTTCTTC
>TRBV5-1|TRBD1|TRBJ2-7|-
CASSWGTDTYEQYF
TGCGCCAGCAGCTGGGGGACAGACACCTACGAGCAGTACTTC
>TRBV6-5|TRBD1|TRBJ1-6|-
CASSSDRDGSPLHF
TGTGCCAGCAGCTCGGACAGGGACGGGTCACCCCTCCACTTT
>TRBV29-1|-|TRBJ2-7|-
CSVDRGGSYEQYF
TGCAGCGTTGACAGGGGTGGCTCCTACGAGCAGTACTTC
>TRBV5-5|-|TRBJ2-5|-
CASSFWVQAGETQYF
TGTGCCAGCAGCTTTTGGGTGCAGGCCGGAGAGACCCAGTACTTC
>TRBV28|TRBD1|TRBJ1-1|-
CASNSGGWEAFF
TGTGCCAGCAATTCAGGGGGGTGGGAAGCTTTCTTT
>TRBV2|TRBD1|TRBJ1-4|-
CASSEQGANEKLFF
TGTGCCAGCAGTGAGCAGGGGGCGAACGAAAAACTGTTTTTT
>TRBV19|-|TRBJ1-4|once
CASSIGQTNEKLFF
TGTGCCAGTAGTATCGGACAAACTAATGAAAAACTGTTTTTT
>TRBV6-2/TRBV6-3|-|TRBJ1-5|-
CASSRQYNQPQHF
TGTGCCAGCAGCCGACAGTACAATCAGCCCCAGCATTTT
>TRBV9|-|TRBJ2-3|-
CASGRDWGTDTQYF
TGTGCCAGCGGCCGGGACTGGGGCACTGATACGCAGTATTTT
>TRBV5-1|TRBD1|TRBJ2-6|few
CASSLSAGGFSSGANVLTF
TGCGCCAGCAGCTTGTCCGCAGGGGGCTTTTCCTCTGGGGCCAACGTCCTGACTTTC
>TRBV3-1/TRBV3-2|-|TRBJ1-3|-
CASSQQGHISGNTIYF
TGTGCCAGCAGTCAACAGGGACATATCTCTGGAAACACCATATATTTT
>TRBV2|-|TRBJ2-6|once
CASSNWTRAGVLTF
TGTGCCAGCAGTAACTGGACGAGGGCGGGAGTCCTGACTTTC
>TRBV29-1|TRBD1|TRBJ2-3|-
CSVAGQGGPTDTQYF
TGCAGCGTCGCCGGACAGGGGGGTCCCACAGATACGCAGTATTTT
>TRBV5-1|-|TRBJ1-1|-
CASSLGGVGDTEAFF
TGCGCCAGCAGCTTGGGCGGGGTAGGGGACACTGAAGCTTTCTTT
>TRBV2|-|TRBJ2-1|-
CASSAGIGEQFF
TGTGCCAGCAGTGCAGGGATCGGTGAGCAGTTCTTC
>TRBV4-1|-|TRBJ2-1|-
CASSQETGGRRASSEQFF
TGCGCCAGCAGCCAAGAAACGGGTGGGAGACGGGCAAGCAGTGAGCAGTTCTTC
>TRBV6-5|TRBD1|TRBJ2-7|once
CASSYSGTGGHEQYF
TGTGCCAGCAGTTACTCTGGGACAGGGGGTCACGAGCAGTACTTC
>TRBV18|TRBD1|TRBJ2-2|-
CASSPGQGFSFF
TGTGCCAGCTCACCGGGACAGGGATTTTCGTTTTTT
>TRBV28|-|TRBJ1-5|-
CASSGQHSNQPQHF
TGTGCCAGCAGTGGACAGCATAGCAATCAGCCCCAGCATTTT
>TRBV15|-|TRBJ1-1|-
CATSRSRTGFTEAFF
TGTGCCACCAGCAGATCACGAACAGGGTTCACTGAAGCTTTCTTT
>TRBV7-9|-|TRBJ1-4|-
CASSQRQNNEKLFF
TGTGCCAGCAGCCAGCGGCAGAATAATGAAAAACTGTTTTTT
>TRBV24-1|-|TRBJ2-7|once
CATSDTPDSLGYEQYF
TGTGCCACCAGTGATACTCCGGACAGCTTGGGCTACGAGCAGTACTTC
>TRBV7-2|-|TRBJ1-2|-
CASSGGGQSRLDYTF
TGTGCCAGCAGCGGGGGGGGGCAATCCCGGCTCGACTACACCTTC
>TRBV10-2|TRBD1|TRBJ1-2|-
CASRQGSGYGYTF
TGCGCCAGCAGACAGGGGTCGGGCTATGGCTACACCTTC